These 11 T cell receptor beta chains came from one sample sequenced in a study of control samples from healthy donors and cancer patients (dated by TCRdb to the early 2020s). The library was prepared using the immunoSEQ multiplex PCR assay. Held by TCRdb, this immuneACCESS table contains in-frame sequences only and omits some clones. Under half of the omission traces to an unresolved V gene where checked; the cause of the rest is unknown. This sample holds 110,000 to 150,000 clones; about 89% were observed only once. Jointly, the top ten make up about 7.1% of the sample. The sequenced material came from blood. The source is a man between 18 and 29 years old in good health.

This clone was counted once. This chain joins TRBV27 and TRBJ2-1; no clear D gene. The CDR3 loop spans 13 amino acids. V lost 3 bases to trimming and J lost 11 bases, with 14 bases between them. The germline V gene has CDR1 MNHEY and CDR2 SMNVEV (reference sequence). DNA of the CDR3: TGTGCCAGCAGTTTTCATTCCGCGGCCCAGCAGTTCTTC. Protein: CASSFHSAAQQFF.

J is TRBJ1-4 and V is TRBV7-9; a possible D gene is TRBD1 (5 bases). The CDR3 totals 15 residues. Looked up from germline, CDR1 is SEHNR and CDR2 is FQNEAQ (reference sequence). The V gene lost 7 bases and the J gene lost 8 bases, with 20 bases spanning the gap. CDR3 loop: CASTWEGKVEEKLFF. CDR3 DNA: TGTGCCAGCACGTGGGAGGGGAAGGTGGAAGAAAAACTGTTTTTT.

In its sample, this clone was seen once. CDR3 in amino acids: CATSSDGQGRDQPQHF. In DNA form, the CDR3 reads TGTGCCACCAGCAGCGACGGACAGGGACGGGATCAGCCCCAGCATTTT. This chain links TRBV15 with TRBJ1-5, with 8 bases matching TRBD1. V shed 3 bases and J 5 bases; nucleotides not matched to a gene: 9. The CDR3 length is 16 residues. From germline, CDR1 is LNHNV and CDR2 YYDKDF (reference sequence).

V is TRBV2 and J is TRBJ1-5, with 8 bases fitting TRBD1. The V gene end was trimmed by 5 bases and the J gene end by 5 bases; junction bases not matched to a gene: 11. In germline, CDR1 is SNHLY, CDR2 FYNNEI. The CDR3 runs 16 residues. CDR3 residues: CASSQSRDRFDQPQHF. The CDR3 DNA is TGTGCCAGCAGTCAGTCCCGGGACAGGTTTGATCAGCCCCAGCATTTT.

The chain employs TRBV5-6 and TRBJ2-6; D ambiguous. The CDR3 runs to 15 residues. Trimming took 2 bases from V and 2 from J, leaving 8 bases between them. The germline CDR1 and CDR2 sequences are SGHDT and YYEEEE. The chain's CDR3 is CASSLASPGANVLTF. CDR3 DNA: TGTGCCAGCAGCTTAGCCAGTCCTGGGGCCAACGTCCTGACTTTC.

This clone was recorded once. The gene calls are TRBV29-1 and TRBJ1-1, with a weak D call TRBD1 (5 bases). V shed 3 bases and J shed 0 bases, with 8 bases lying between them. The CDR3 runs 13 residues. In germline, CDR1 is SQVTM, CDR2 ANQGSEA. The chain's CDR3 is CSVDGGLNTEAFF. The CDR3 nucleotides are TGCAGCGTTGACGGGGGTTTGAACACTGAAGCTTTCTTT.

In nucleotides, the CDR3 is TGTGCCAGCAGTTTACGGCCGGCATATGGCTACACCTTC. Translation gives CASSLRPAYGYTF. The rearrangement links TRBV27 to TRBJ1-2; D unclear. The CDR3 covers 13 residues. Germline CDR1 reads MNHEY; CDR2 reads SMNVEV (reference sequence). Trimming removed 2 bases from V and 5 bases from J, with 9 bases in between.

This chain connects TRBV29-1 to TRBJ2-7; 14 bases are shared with TRBD2. CDR3 length: 17 residues. CDR1 is SQVTM and CDR2 is ANQGSEA in the germline V gene. J was trimmed by 2 bases and V by 7 bases; bases with no gene match: 13. The CDR3 spells CSALGTSGGSTPYEQYF. The DNA of the CDR3 is TGCAGCGCCCTGGGGACTAGCGGGGGTTCCACACCCTACGAGCAGTACTTC.

The chain is built from TRBV19 and TRBJ2-7; the match to TRBD1 covers 8 bases. V shed 5 bases, J shed 5 bases, and the junction held 8 bases outside the gene matches. The CDR3 is made up of 14 amino acids. CDR1 and CDR2 (germline): LNHDA, SQIVND (reference sequence). The CDR3 DNA is TGTGCCAGTAGTGCACAGACAGGGGTCGACGAGCAGTACTTC. This sequence encodes CASSAQTGVDEQYF.

This clone was counted a few times. The chain joins TRBV6-1 to TRBJ1-1, with D possibly TRBD1 on 6 matching bases. Per the germline V gene, CDR1 is MNHNS and CDR2 is SASEGT. Trimming cost V 2 bases and J 1 base, with 8 bases left between them. The CDR3 length is 14 residues. The CDR3 is CASSELGGNTEAFF. CDR3 sequence (DNA): TGTGCCAGCAGTGAATTAGGGGGGAACACTGAAGCTTTCTTT.

The rearrangement links TRBV6-5 to TRBJ2-7, with 10 bases fitting TRBD1. Per the germline V gene, CDR1 is MNHEY and CDR2 is SVGAGI. With V trimmed by 6 bases and J by 1 base, 6 bases remained unmatched. The CDR3 has 15 amino acids. The CDR3 DNA follows: TGTGCCAGCAGAAGGGGACAGGGGCCTTCCTACGAGCAGTACTTC. As protein: CASRRGQGPSYEQYF.